The 31 T cell receptor beta chains given below trace back to one sample, sequenced in a study of OX40 agonist ivuxolimab in advanced cancers. Sequencing was performed with immunoSEQ multiplex PCR; in TCRdb, only in-frame clones are kept and a portion is missing. The data contain some 60,000 clones, about nine tenths of them singletons. This sample comprised CD4+ or CD8+ T cells sorted from blood, obtained in a trial of the OX40 agonist ivuxolimab. These receptors originate from an adult with an advanced solid tumor such as melanoma, head and neck, liver or kidney cancer.

The CDR3 loop is CASSLGDTSGNTIYF. DNA for the CDR3: TGCGCCAGCAGCTTGGGGGACACCTCTGGAAACACCATATATTTT. The J gene is TRBJ1-3, the V gene TRBV5-1, with D perhaps matching TRBD1 (6 bases). The germline V and J ends were trimmed by 0 bases and 0 bases, with 7 bases remaining between them. The CDR3 runs 15 residues. Per germline, CDR1 SGHRS and CDR2 YFSETQ.

The chain employs TRBV7-9 and TRBJ2-7; the D call may be TRBD1 or TRBD2 (5 bases each). CDR1 is SEHNR, CDR2 FQNEAQ, per germline (reference sequence). The CDR3 has 14 amino acids. V lost 5 bases and J lost 3, with 14 bases in between. In nucleotides, the CDR3 is TGTGCCAGCAGCCCCCGGGTGGGGGACTACGAGCAGTACTTC. It encodes CASSPRVGDYEQYF.

V usage is TRBV7-6 and J usage is TRBJ2-1, with a tentative D call TRBD2 (5 bases). Germline V gene sequence: CDR1 SGHVS, CDR2 FNYEAQ. This CDR3 comprises 13 residues. V shed 2 bases and J shed 8 bases, with 10 bases lying between them. CDR3 nucleotides: TGTGCCAGCAGCTTAAGGGATAGCGATGAGCAGTTCTTC. Protein: CASSLRDSDEQFF.

The chain recombines TRBV9 with TRBJ2-1; D gene uncertain. Germline V gene data show CDR1 as SGDLS and CDR2 as YYNGEE. The CDR3 contains 13 residues. Trimming pared 3 bases from V and 16 bases from J, leaving 20 bases between. The CDR3 here is CASSAGSRSIQFF. Written as DNA, the CDR3 is TGTGCCAGCAGCGCCGGTTCAAGGTCAATACAATTCTTC.

The rearrangement uses TRBV7-2 and TRBJ2-1; 7 bases agree with TRBD2. The CDR3 has 16 residues. Germline lookup yields CDR1 SGHTA and CDR2 FQGNSA. V shed 4 bases and J 6 bases; nucleotides not matched to a gene: 12. The DNA for the CDR3 is TGTGCCAGCAGCTCCGTAGGCGGGAGAGCTTCCAATGAGCAGTTCTTC. Translation gives CASSSVGGRASNEQFF. The complete variable domain, with remaining parts taken from reference TRBV7-2 and TRBJ2-1, reads GAGVSQSPSNKVTEKGKDVELRCDPISGHTALYWYRQSLGQGLEFLIYFQGNSAPDKSGLPSDRFSAERTGGSVSTLTIQRTQQEDSAVYLCASSSVGGRASNEQFFGPGTRLTVL.

This chain connects TRBV10-2 to TRBJ2-2, with 7 bases that match TRBD2. Germline assignment: CDR1 WSHSY and CDR2 SAAADI. J was trimmed by 6 bases and V by 8 bases; bases with no gene match: 6. This CDR3 has 13 residues. This chain's CDR3 is CASGGLGAGELFF. The CDR3 DNA reads TGCGCCAGCGGAGGACTAGGGGCCGGGGAGCTGTTTTTT.

This clone has only one observation. This specimen includes other DNA sequences encoding the same CDR3. The chain is built from TRBV13 and TRBJ2-7, with D perhaps TRBD1 or TRBD2 (5 bases each). The CDR3 consists of 15 residues. Trimming stripped 6 bases from V and 0 bases from J, with 15 bases between. Per germline, CDR1 PRHDT and CDR2 FYEKMQ (reference sequence). The DNA for the CDR3 is TGTGCCAGCAGGGTGAGGGGTGGGAACTCCTACGAGCAGTACTTC. Residues: CASRVRGGNSYEQYF.

The V and J genes are TRBV7-9 and TRBJ2-1; D call uncertain. This CDR3 comprises 15 residues. Germline CDR1 SEHNR, CDR2 FQNEAQ (reference sequence). Deletions cut 4 bases from V and 1 base from J, with 11 bases between. The CDR3 here is CASSSTLWSYNEQFF. CDR3 bases: TGTGCCAGCAGCTCCACTTTGTGGTCCTACAATGAGCAGTTCTTC.

V usage is TRBV19 and J usage is TRBJ2-1, with 10 bases that match TRBD2. Germline CDR1 is LNHDA and CDR2 is SQIVND (reference sequence). V shed 5 bases, J shed 3 bases, and the junction held 10 bases outside the gene matches. This CDR3 spans 17 amino acids. In nucleotides, the CDR3 is TGTGCCAGTAGTCCCGAGACTAGCGGGTGGTTCTACAATGAGCAGTTCTTC. This codes for CASSPETSGWFYNEQFF.

This chain links TRBV11-2 with TRBJ2-1; possibly TRBD2 for D (6 bases). The germline V gene has CDR1 SGHAT and CDR2 FQNNGV. V shed 4 bases and J shed 9 bases, with 10 bases lying between them. CDR3 length equals 12 residues. The CDR3 here is CASSYVGGEQFF. CDR3 coding DNA: TGTGCCAGCAGCTATGTGGGAGGTGAGCAGTTCTTC.

A note on this clone: This CDR3 is also generated by other DNA sequences in the sample. V is TRBV4-3 and J is TRBJ2-3; the match to TRBD2 covers 8 bases. The CDR3 has 16 residues. The germline V gene has CDR1 LGHNA and CDR2 YSLEER. V was clipped by 0 bases and J by 2 bases; unmatched bases: 4. CDR3 DNA sequence: TGCGCCAGCAGCCAAGATCTAGCGGGCCTCACAGATACGCAGTATTTT. Translated: CASSQDLAGLTDTQYF.

This chain connects TRBV28 to TRBJ2-7, with 7 bases that match TRBD2. Germline V gene sequence: CDR1 MDHEN, CDR2 SYDVKM. The CDR3 is 13 residues long. V dropped 6 bases and J dropped 3; count of bases not matched to a gene: 5. As DNA, the CDR3 is TGTGCCAGCAGCCTCCGGACTAGCTACGAGCAGTACTTC. This gives the protein CASSLRTSYEQYF.

The chain joins TRBV6-5 to TRBJ2-7; 7 bases map to TRBD1. Trimming removed 6 bases from V and 3 bases from J; junction bases left unmatched: 5. The CDR3 is 13 amino acids. CDR1 is MNHEY and CDR2 is SVGAGI in the germline V gene. The CDR3 spells CASRSNRGYEQYF. CDR3 coding DNA: TGTGCCAGCAGATCCAACAGGGGCTACGAGCAGTACTTC.

The chain uses TRBV5-1 and TRBJ1-3; D unresolved. Per the germline V gene, CDR1 is SGHRS and CDR2 is YFSETQ. V was trimmed by 3 bases and J by 1 base, leaving 11 bases between them. The CDR3 totals 15 residues. Here the CDR3 reads CASSSPEGSGNTIYF. CDR3 DNA: TGCGCCAGCAGCTCCCCTGAGGGATCTGGAAACACCATATATTTT.

The chain links TRBV15 to TRBJ2-1, with TRBD1 matching 8 bases. The CDR3 is 15 amino acids. J was trimmed by 6 bases and V by 4 bases; bases with no gene match: 8. CDR1 is LNHNV and CDR2 is YYDKDF in the germline V gene (reference sequence). The chain's CDR3 is CATSTPGQVTNEQFF. The CDR3 nucleotides read TGTGCCACCAGCACACCGGGACAGGTGACCAATGAGCAGTTCTTC.

The J gene is TRBJ1-1, the V gene TRBV25-1; D remains unclear. The CDR3 extends over 11 amino acids. Germline values: CDR1 MGHDK, CDR2 SYGVNS. V lost 6 bases to trimming and J lost 5 bases, with 7 bases between them. This CDR3 is CASRAGTEAFF. The CDR3 DNA sequence: TGTGCCAGCAGAGCCGGGACTGAAGCTTTCTTT.

V usage is TRBV4-1 and J usage is TRBJ2-7; a weak D match, TRBD2 (5 bases). V was pared by 0 bases and J by 4 bases, with 16 bases between. There are 16 residues in the CDR3. In germline, CDR1 is MGHRA, CDR2 YSYEKL. This CDR3 is CASSQDKVGMSYEQYF. CDR3 coding DNA: TGCGCCAGCAGCCAAGACAAGGTCGGGATGTCATACGAGCAGTACTTC.

The chain is built from TRBV27 and TRBJ2-7; 9 bases fit TRBD1. V lost 2 bases and J lost 6; bases outside the gene matches: 2. Germline CDR1 MNHEY, CDR2 SMNVEV (reference sequence). The CDR3 contains 13 residues. The CDR3 here is CASSLGTGSEQYF. CDR3 bases: TGTGCCAGCAGTTTAGGGACAGGGTCCGAGCAGTACTTC.

This chain uses TRBV27 with TRBJ2-3; 14 bases agree with TRBD2. V shed 5 bases, J shed 4 bases, and the junction held 5 bases outside the gene matches. The CDR3 runs to 16 residues. CDR1 is MNHEY and CDR2 is SMNVEV in the germline V gene (reference sequence). The CDR3 bases are TGTGCCAGCAGTGCGGGACTAGCGGGAGAAGCAGATACGCAGTATTTT. It is translated as CASSAGLAGEADTQYF.

In DNA, the CDR3 is TGTGCCAGTAGTATAGCACAGGGGATGTCAGATGGCTACACCTTC. This codes for CASSIAQGMSDGYTF. This chain uses TRBV19 with TRBJ1-2, with TRBD1 matching 7 bases. CDR1 is LNHDA and CDR2 is SQIVND in the germline V gene (reference sequence). Unmatched junction bases numbered 8, after V lost 1 base and J lost 6 bases. This CDR3 region has 15 residues.

The chain joins TRBV4-1 to TRBJ2-1, with D hard to call. The CDR3 length is 15 residues. CDR1 is MGHRA, CDR2 YSYEKL, per germline. The V end was cut by 1 base, the J end by 2 bases, with 9 bases between. DNA of the CDR3: TGCGCCAGCAGCCAAGCCCCTGGGGCCTACAATGAGCAGTTCTTC. Protein sequence: CASSQAPGAYNEQFF.

V gene TRBV29-1 combines with J gene TRBJ2-7, with no clear D. The V end lost 1 base, the J end lost 6 bases, and 10 bases lay between the germline ends. CDR3 length: 12 residues. CDR1 is SQVTM and CDR2 is ANQGSEA in the germline V gene. The CDR3 loop reads CSVEADGREQYF. Here the CDR3 DNA reads TGCAGCGTTGAAGCGGACGGGCGCGAGCAGTACTTC.

This clone was seen a single time. The J gene is TRBJ2-1, the V gene TRBV19, with 8 bases that match TRBD2. The CDR3 runs to 15 residues. Germline CDR1 reads LNHDA; CDR2 reads SQIVND (reference sequence). With 4 bases clipped from V and 4 bases from J, the junction kept 6 bases outside the gene matches. CDR3 region: CASSTGTSGYNEQFF. For the CDR3, the DNA is TGTGCCAGTAGTACAGGGACTAGTGGGTACAATGAGCAGTTCTTC. The full variable domain, in which reference TRBV19 and TRBJ2-1 provide the parts outside the CDR3, is DGGITQSPKYLFRKEGQNVTLSCEQNLNHDAMYWYRQDPGQGLRLIYYSQIVNDFQKGDIAEGYSVSREKKESFPLTVTSAQKNPTAFYLCASSTGTSGYNEQFFGPGTRLTVL.

The rearrangement uses TRBV27 and TRBJ1-5; D perhaps matches TRBD1 (5 bases). V was shortened by 3 bases and J by 5 bases, with 8 bases between the two germline ends. Germline CDR1 is MNHEY and CDR2 is SMNVEV (reference sequence). The CDR3 has 13 amino acids. The CDR3 bases are TGTGCCAGCAGTTTTCAGACAGATCAGCCCCAGCATTTT. This sequence encodes CASSFQTDQPQHF.

The chain links TRBV5-1 to TRBJ2-1, with D tentatively TRBD1 (6 bases). Trimming removed 4 bases from V and 9 bases from J, with 11 bases in between. CDR1 and CDR2 from the germline V gene are SGHRS and YFSETQ. The CDR3 has 12 amino acids. The CDR3 DNA follows: TGCGCCAGCAGCACTACAGGGTCTGAGCAGTTCTTC. It codes for CASSTTGSEQFF.

The rearrangement joins TRBV7-9 to TRBJ1-2, with 12 bases aligning to TRBD1. Germline V lookup: CDR1 SEHNR, CDR2 FQNEAQ (reference sequence). This CDR3 has 15 residues. The V and J ends lost 5 bases and 6 bases, in that order; junction bases with no gene match: 7. The DNA for the CDR3 is TGTGCCAGCAGCACAGAAGGGACAGGGGGCAATGGCTACACCTTC. Its protein is CASSTEGTGGNGYTF.

The chain recombines TRBV1 with TRBJ1-5; TRBD1, the D gene given by the table, was not confirmed from the DNA. TRBV1 is a listed pseudogene. CDR3 length: 15 residues. This CDR3 is CTSSQDQVGNQPQHF. The CDR3 nucleotides are TGCACCAGCAGCCAAGACCAGGTAGGCAATCAGCCCCAGCATTTT.

This chain links TRBV25-1 with TRBJ2-1; 8 nucleotides agree with TRBD2. CDR3 length: 18 amino acids. V lost 1 base to trimming and J lost 8 bases; unmatched junction nucleotides: 16. From germline, CDR1 is MGHDK and CDR2 SYGVNS. The CDR3 DNA sequence: TGTGCCAGCAGTGAATCGGTAAAGCGGGAGTCCTTCATGCATGAGCAGTTCTTC. This gives the protein CASSESVKRESFMHEQFF. The variable domain in full, with the rest retrieved from reference TRBV25-1 and TRBJ2-1, is EADIYQTPRYLVIGTGKKITLECSQTMGHDKMYWYQQDPGMELHLIHYSYGVNSTEKGDLSSESTVSRIRTEHFPLTLESARPSHTSQYLCASSESVKRESFMHEQFFGPGTRLTVL.

This clone was seen only once. The rearrangement links TRBV7-6 to TRBJ1-1; TRBD1 matches 7 bases. CDR3 length equals 14 residues. CDR1 is SGHVS, CDR2 FNYEAQ, per germline. Trimming took 1 base from V and 4 from J; bases not matched to a gene: 3. The CDR3 nucleotides are TGTGCCAGCAGCTTAGGAACAGGGGTCACTGAAGCTTTCTTT. Amino acid sequence: CASSLGTGVTEAFF.

The CDR3 here is CASSLGGGVDTQYF. The CDR3 bases are TGTGCCAGCAGCTTGGGAGGGGGCGTAGATACGCAGTATTTT. The chain recombines TRBV11-2 with TRBJ2-3; either TRBD1 or TRBD2 may fit D (7 bases each). Germline loops: CDR1 SGHAT, CDR2 FQNNGV. This CDR3 region has 14 residues. V shed 3 bases and J shed 5 bases, with 12 bases lying between them.

The chain links TRBV4-1 to TRBJ1-2; no definite D call. The CDR3 runs 15 residues. The V gene lost 0 bases and the J gene lost 2 bases, with 10 bases spanning the gap. Germline CDR1 and CDR2: MGHRA and YSYEKL. As DNA, the CDR3 is TGCGCCAGCAGCCAAGATCGGATGGCAAACTATGGCTACACCTTC. Translating gives CASSQDRMANYGYTF.